The entry below gives a single T cell receptor beta chain sequence along with its context. No cognate antigen has been identified for it. No base qualities exist here, and no much larger clone lies one base off it. These data come from a study of PD-L1 blockade in urothelial cancer (TCRdb year 2017). Concerning the study at large: All patients started therapy in about 2014 and received atezolizumab 1,200 mg intravenously every 3 weeks. About nine tenths of the roughly 29 patients were identified as males with urothelial cancer of bladder origin, and a prior smoking history was reported by 18 of 29 patients. An ECOG performance status of 0 or 1 was recorded for the patients, and 0 to 3 prior chemotherapy regimens had been received by the patients. Blood samples were analyzed at 3 weeks after treatment start (second dose) and at 6 weeks after treatment start. A median of roughly 140,000 T cells and some 84,000 unique TCRs was obtained from blood samples, and a median clonality of approximately 0.08 was observed. An exploratory multi-omic analysis was conducted of the somatic, immune and clinical correlates of response to PD-L1 blockade with atezolizumab in urothelial cancer. Pretreatment tumor samples, along with matched peripheral blood serially collected before and after atezolizumab treatment, were subjected to TCR sequencing. Durable clinical benefit was defined as progression-free survival longer than 6 months, and TCR features were also tested against progression-free and overall survival. In the same patients, pretreatment tumors underwent whole exome sequencing and RNA sequencing in addition to TCR sequencing. Eight to ten patients achieved durable clinical benefit and roughly 20 did not. Pretreatment blood TCR-seq was available for 27 to 30 patients, at least one posttreatment blood collection was obtained for some 24 patients, and tumor TCR-seq was available for some 24 patients. The full study reports these points: A pretreatment peripheral blood TCR clonality below the median was linked to improved progression-free and overall survival. Because the sample size was small (n = 29) and many of the analyses were exploratory, the results are meant to be hypothesis-generating. Among patients with durable benefit, tumor-associated TCR clones showed greater expansion in peripheral blood 3 weeks after treatment started (n ≈ 23, p = 0.022).

The CDR3 runs 19 amino acids, cysteine and phenylalanine included. The only DNA kept is the CDR3, 57 bases in frame from the first base. For CDR1 and CDR2, the germline V gene lists LGHNA and YSLEER. V is trimmed back by 0 bases and J by 4 bases, and the junction contains 12 bases that no gene match accounts for. A cohort of about 30 patients with locally advanced or metastatic urothelial carcinoma, treated at Memorial Sloan Kettering on a trial protocol, was included. Peripheral blood mononuclear cells were collected pretreatment and during treatment, with between 1 and 8 total time points per patient. The Qiagen DNeasy Blood extraction kit was used to purify genomic DNA from total PBMCs and tumor samples. Collected pretreatment and during treatment, PBMCs were isolated and stored as previously described. Each PCR received spiked-in synthetic TCR analog templates so that absolute template abundance could be estimated from read counts. Using the immunoSEQ assay, TCRbeta CDR3 regions were amplified from genomic DNA with bias-controlled V and J gene primers. Sequencing of rearranged TCRbeta segments was done at approximately 20X coverage. As for the original processing: Sequencing errors were corrected by clustering and CDR3s were annotated against IMGT to assign V, D and J genes. Downstream analyses used only productive TCRbeta rearrangements, leaving out any out-of-frame or stop-codon sequences. Clonality was computed as one minus Shannon entropy normalized by the log of the number of unique productive sequences. Fisher's exact test with Benjamini-Hochberg correction, using a cutoff of adjusted p below 0.01, was how clones that differed between time points or between blood and tumor were identified. This is the immuneACCESS table as TCRdb keeps it, with only in-frame sequences that have V and J called. A part of the clones is gone; compared with another copy, unresolved V genes explain less than half, and the rest is unexplained. V and J calls plus clone size are reproduced from that table; the DNA served to infer D and trimming. The sample records 44,000 or so clones, roughly 86% of which are singletons. The ten largest clones add up to about 3.3% of the sample.

Sequencing used PBMCs, obtained around atezolizumab (anti-PD-L1) treatment. This chain is built from TRBV4-3 and TRBJ2-6, with 7 bases in between that match TRBD1. This sequence originates from a man in his 70s with urothelial cancer. The DNA sequence reads TGCGCCAGCAGCCAAGATTACGGCAGGGGGTATTCCGGGGCCAACGTCCTGACTTTC. The encoded protein is CASSQDYGRGYSGANVLTF.